Listed below are T cell receptor beta chains from one sample, sequenced in a study of T cells after yellow fever vaccination. TCRdb independently ran MiXCR on the 5' RACE reads; one entry per CDR3 protein. Of about 300,000 distinct CDR3 sequences in the sample, under 5% are singletons; the top ten hold approximately 24%. This specimen was PBMCs, taken 5 days after the yellow fever booster vaccination. These TCRs come from a man between 18 and 35 years old who received the YFV17D yellow fever vaccine. The CDR3 runs from the conserved cysteine through the conserved F or W. The D gene is left open where the match is weak. The listing skips clone size in some rows; elsewhere it reads once, few, many or a size class.

j_call	v_call	clone_size	d_call	cdr3_nt	cdr3_aa
TRBJ1-1	TRBV10-3	few	TRBD1	TGTGCCATCAGTGGGAGGACAGGGGGTATGAACACTGAAGCTTTCTTT	CAISGRTGGMNTEAFF
TRBJ2-1	TRBV7-7	many	TRBD2	TGTGCCAGCAGTCCCGGGACTAGCTACAATGAGCAGTTCTTC	CASSPGTSYNEQFF
TRBJ1-5	TRBV5-6	-	-	TGTGCCAGCAGCTTAAAGGCAGGGCGCAGTCAGCCCCAGCATTTT	CASSLKAGRSQPQHF
TRBJ1-4	TRBV4-2	-	-	TGTGCCAGCAGCCATCCGGCCGCGGGTAATGAAAAACTGTTTTTT	CASSHPAAGNEKLFF
TRBJ2-1	TRBV7-3	many	-	TGTGCCAGCAGCTCCACCCCCGGCGGTGAGCAGTTCTTC	CASSSTPGGEQFF
TRBJ2-7	TRBV3-1	few	TRBD2	TGTGCCAGCAGCCACGCCGGGGGGACCTACGAGCAGTACTTC	CASSHAGGTYEQYF
TRBJ1-1	TRBV10-3	-	-	TGTGCCATGAGCCCGGGTAGTAACACTGAAGCTTTCTTT	CAMSPGSNTEAFF
TRBJ2-5	TRBV15	few	-	TGTGCCACCAGCAGTCGCGGGGGCTTCGCGGAGACCCAGTACTTC	CATSSRGGFAETQYF
TRBJ2-3	TRBV28	-	TRBD2	TGTGCCAGCAGTCCGCCGGCCGGGACTAGCGGCGATACGCAGTATTTT	CASSPPAGTSGDTQYF
TRBJ1-2	TRBV20-1	few	-	TGCAGTGCTAGAAGGGTCTCTGGTTATGGCTACACCTTC	CSARRVSGYGYTF
TRBJ2-5	TRBV20-1	few	-	TGCAGTGCTAGAGATACGGGCAGGGAAGAGACCCAGTACTTC	CSARDTGREETQYF
TRBJ2-5	TRBV4-1	few	-	TGCGCCAGCAGCCCCCCGGAGGACGGGACCCAGTACTTC	CASSPPEDGTQYF
TRBJ2-7	TRBV7-9	many	TRBD1	TGTGCCAGCAGCGTTACCGGGACAGCCATCTACGAGCAGTACTTC	CASSVTGTAIYEQYF
TRBJ1-2	TRBV5-1	many	TRBD1	TGCGCCAGCAGCTTGGAGACAGGGTATGGCTACACCTTC	CASSLETGYGYTF
TRBJ2-2	TRBV7-2	few	TRBD2	TGTGCCAGCAGCTTAAGGGGCGGGGGTTGGACCGGGGAGCTGTTTTTT	CASSLRGGGWTGELFF
TRBJ2-5	TRBV7-9	-	-	TGTGCCAGCAGCTCTAGTAGCGGCCAAGAGACCCAGTACTTC	CASSSSSGQETQYF
TRBJ2-7	TRBV5-4	-	-	TGTGCCAGCAGCCAATGGGTCGGCGAGCAGTACTTC	CASSQWVGEQYF
TRBJ2-6	TRBV7-3	many	-	TGTGCCAGCAGCGTGAACGGCGCGGGCACTGGGGCCAACGTCCTGACTTTC	CASSVNGAGTGANVLTF
TRBJ1-1	TRBV20-1	many	-	TGCAGTGCTGCAGAGGGAAGCGATTTCGGAAACACTGAAGCTTTCTTT	CSAAEGSDFGNTEAFF
TRBJ2-2	TRBV6-6	-	-	TGTGCCAGCAATTCTGGGTACAACACCGGGGAGCTGTTTTTT	CASNSGYNTGELFF
TRBJ2-7	TRBV9	-	-	TGTGCCAGCAGCGTAGAGGTCCGGGGGTTTGACGAGCAGTACTTC	CASSVEVRGFDEQYF
TRBJ1-5	TRBV27	many	-	TGTGCCAGCAGTAAGGACCCGGGACGGAGAAATCAGCCCCAGCATTTT	CASSKDPGRRNQPQHF
TRBJ2-3	TRBV5-1	few	TRBD2	TGCGCCAGCAGCTTGCGGGGGGGCACGGGAGATACGCAGTATTTT	CASSLRGGTGDTQYF
TRBJ1-6	TRBV7-2	-	-	TGTGCCAGCAGCTTAATCGGGGGAAGTAATTCACCCCTCCACTTT	CASSLIGGSNSPLHF
TRBJ2-1	TRBV10-3	many	-	TGTGCCATCCGGGATCCCCTGGCCAGGAGCTCCTACAATGAGCAGTTCTTC	CAIRDPLARSSYNEQFF
TRBJ1-2	TRBV20-1	few	TRBD1	TGCAGTGCTAGTAGGCAGGGGGGGGCCTATGGCTACACCTTC	CSASRQGGAYGYTF
TRBJ2-1	TRBV5-1	many	-	TGCGCCAGCAGCTTGGGGGTACTAGTCAGGCGGAATGAGCAGTTCTTC	CASSLGVLVRRNEQFF